Following are 11 T cell receptor beta chains from one sample sequenced in a study of T cells in Graves' hyperthyroidism and ophthalmopathy. Regions amplified from RNA transcripts were the TCR beta CDR3 regions. HTBI primers were used for first-round RT-PCR of the TCR CDR3. TCRdb analysed the multiplex PCR reads with MiXCR anew, one entry per CDR3 protein. The table records fewer than 550,000 distinct CDR3 sequences, less than 20% of them present only once. Sequenced input: blood. The receptors stem from a woman aged 18-29 years with Graves' hyperthyroidism.

The chain has TRBV11-2 and TRBJ2-3; TRBD1 aligns across 8 bases. CDR3 length equals 15 residues. Germline CDR1 is SGHAT and CDR2 is FQNNGV. V lost 5 bases to trimming and J lost 4 bases; unmatched junction nucleotides: 8. The CDR3: CASSRYQGAPDTQYF. Written as DNA, the CDR3 is TGTGCCAGCAGCCGATATCAGGGGGCACCAGATACGCAGTATTTT. Using reference TRBV11-2 and TRBJ2-3 for the parts outside the CDR3, the full variable domain is EAGVAQSPRYKIIEKRQSVAFWCNPISGHATLYWYQQILGQGPKLLIQFQNNGVVDDSQLPKDRFSAERLKGVDSTLKIQPAKLEDSAVYLCASSRYQGAPDTQYFGPGTRLTVL.

This clonotype was counted between two and nine times. With a much larger clone just one base away, this may be a read error. J is TRBJ2-7 and V is TRBV12-3 or TRBV12-4; TRBD2 matches at 9 bases. There are 16 residues in the CDR3. Trimming cost V 2 bases and J 6 bases; bases outside gene matches: 11. CDR3: CASSLIGGLAGLEQYF. The DNA of the CDR3 is TGTGCCAGCAGTTTAATTGGTGGGCTAGCGGGGCTCGAGCAGTACTTC.

In this sample, this clonotype turned up many times. The rearrangement links TRBV5-1 to TRBJ2-3; possible D gene TRBD1, 6 bases. V was clipped by 3 bases and J by 2 bases, with 13 bases between them. The CDR3 runs 15 residues. Germline V CDR1 and CDR2: SGHRS, YFSETQ. CDR3 DNA sequence: TGCGCCAGCAGCTCCGGGACACCAGACACAGATACGCAGTATTTT. As protein: CASSSGTPDTDTQYF.

The table lists this clonotype with many counts. The J gene is TRBJ2-7, the V gene TRBV30; TRBD2 aligns across 7 bases. This CDR3 is 14 amino acids long. The V and J ends lost 0 bases and 4 bases, in that order; junction bases with no gene match: 6. Per germline, CDR1 GTSNPN and CDR2 SVGIG (reference sequence). The CDR3: CAWSVVGRGYEQYF. Written as DNA, the CDR3 is TGTGCCTGGAGTGTTGTGGGGAGGGGATACGAGCAGTACTTC.

This clonotype came up a few times. A much larger clone differs from this one at a single base, so this may be a read error. V is TRBV28 and J is TRBJ2-1, with 8 bases lining up with TRBD2. CDR3 length equals 15 residues. Per the germline V gene, CDR1 is MDHEN and CDR2 is SYDVKM. CDR3 protein: CASRWSSGRYNEQSF. Written as DNA, the CDR3 is TGTGCCAGCAGGTGGTCTAGCGGGCGCTACAATGAGCAGTCCTTC.

This clonotype was seen repeatedly, ten times or more. The chain carries TRBV5-1 and TRBJ1-1; D is undetermined. This CDR3 has 14 amino acids. Germline V lookup: CDR1 SGHRS, CDR2 YFSETQ. V lost 1 base to trimming and J lost 0 bases, with 7 bases between them. CDR3 sequence reads: CASSLYRVNTEAFF. The CDR3 DNA sequence: TGCGCCAGCAGCTTGTACAGAGTGAACACTGAAGCTTTCTTT.

The chain uses TRBV12-5 and TRBJ2-2; tentatively, D is TRBD1 or TRBD2 (5 bases each). Between the trimmed V and J ends, which lost 2 bases and 2 bases, there was a span of 12 bases. This CDR3 region has 16 residues. Germline values: CDR1 LGHNT, CDR2 FRNRAP. In nucleotides, the CDR3 is TGTGCTAGTGGTTTGCCACGGGACCTCAACACCGGGGAGCTGTTTTTT. It encodes CASGLPRDLNTGELFF.

This clonotype was counted at least ten times. CDR3 coding DNA: TGCAGCGTTCCTAGGACTAGCGGGGACCACAATGAGCAGTTCTTC. Protein sequence: CSVPRTSGDHNEQFF. The chain combines TRBV29-1 with TRBJ2-1, with 12 bases aligning to TRBD2. Germline CDR1 and CDR2: SQVTM and ANQGSEA. Germline trimming cut 5 bases from V and 5 bases from J; bases unmatched to any gene: 7. This CDR3 comprises 15 residues.

In its sample, this clonotype was seen many times. The V and J genes are TRBV20-1 and TRBJ1-6; TRBD1 matches at 7 bases. The CDR3 has 15 residues. Germline V gene lookup returns CDR1 DFQATT and CDR2 SNEGSKA (reference sequence). The V and J ends lost 2 bases and 8 bases, in that order; junction bases with no gene match: 9. This CDR3 reads CSARLTGPIDSPLHF. CDR3 nucleotides: TGCAGTGCTAGACTGACAGGGCCTATAGATTCACCCCTCCACTTT.

This clonotype was counted between two and nine times. The J gene is TRBJ1-3, the V gene TRBV28; D gene ambiguous. The CDR3 is 14 amino acids. Germline V gene sequence: CDR1 MDHEN, CDR2 SYDVKM. V lost 6 bases and J lost 4, with 13 bases in between. In DNA, the CDR3 is TGTGCCAGCAGCCCCCCGGGGAAGGGAAACACCATATATTTT. This gives the protein CASSPPGKGNTIYF.

This chain links TRBV4-1 with TRBJ2-1; D ambiguous. CDR3 length equals 14 residues. V shed 6 bases and J shed 0 bases, with 9 bases lying between them. Germline CDR1 MGHRA, CDR2 YSYEKL. The CDR3 region is CASSSQRSYNEQFF. CDR3 sequence (DNA): TGCGCCAGCAGTTCACAACGCTCCTACAATGAGCAGTTCTTC.